Following are 7 T cell receptor beta chains from one sample sequenced in a study of cytomegalovirus exposure and HLA in healthy donors. With 60 Vbeta and 13 Jbeta primers, the PCR was carried out. Generated by immunoSEQ multiplex PCR, the TCRdb table keeps only in-frame clones and is missing some. The sample contains approximately 140,000 clones, roughly four fifths of which appear only once. Sequenced sample: PBMCs. The receptor source for this set is a woman in her sixties in good health and CMV-seronegative.

The chain combines TRBV29-1 with TRBJ2-7; possibly TRBD2 for D (6 bases). This CDR3 has 14 residues. V was clipped by 4 bases and J by 3 bases, with 16 bases between them. Germline values: CDR1 SQVTM, CDR2 ANQGSEA. CDR3 sequence (DNA): TGCAGCGTTGCGGAGGCTAGCGTAATCTACGAGCAGTACTTC. This sequence encodes CSVAEASVIYEQYF.

This clone came up a few times. Other DNA sequences of this sample code for an identical CDR3. This chain joins TRBV18 and TRBJ1-5; D unresolved. CDR3 length equals 12 residues. V dropped 3 bases and J dropped 4 bases, with 4 bases sitting between them. Germline CDR1 KGHSH, CDR2 LQKENI. The CDR3 region is CASSPPNQPQHF. CDR3 nucleotide sequence: TGTGCCAGCTCACCCCCAAATCAGCCCCAGCATTTT.

The genes are TRBV18 and TRBJ1-2; 12 bases agree with TRBD1. Germline V gives CDR1 KGHSH, CDR2 LQKENI. With 3 bases clipped from V and 7 bases from J, the junction kept 3 bases outside the gene matches. CDR3 length: 14 residues. CDR3 nucleotides: TGTGCCAGCTCACCCGGGACAGGGGGCTTTGGCTACACCTTC. It translates to CASSPGTGGFGYTF. The variable domain in full, completed from reference TRBV18 and TRBJ1-2, reads NAGVMQNPRHLVRRRGQEARLRCSPMKGHSHVYWYRQLPEEGLKFMVYLQKENIIDESGMPKERFSAEFPKEGPSILRIQQVVRGDSAAYFCASSPGTGGFGYTFGSGTRLTVV.

This rearrangement joins TRBV5-4 to TRBJ2-2; D might be TRBD1 (6 bases). In germline, CDR1 is SGHNT, CDR2 YYREEE (reference sequence). The germline V and J ends were trimmed by 0 bases and 3 bases, with 9 bases remaining between them. This CDR3 has 15 residues. CDR3 region: CASSLAQGYTGELFF. In DNA, the CDR3 is TGTGCCAGCAGCTTGGCACAGGGTTACACCGGGGAGCTGTTTTTT.

This clone was counted only a few times. The rearrangement uses TRBV6-1 and TRBJ2-7; D might be TRBD2 (6 bases). The V and J ends lost 6 bases and 7 bases respectively, with 19 bases between them. The germline V gene encodes CDR1 MNHNS and CDR2 SASEGT. This CDR3 contains 14 residues. In nucleotides, the CDR3 is TGTGCCAGCAGCACCGGGACTCCCCGGGGTGAGCAGTACTTC. Translation gives CASSTGTPRGEQYF.

The chain is built from TRBV4-1 and TRBJ2-1; 8 nucleotides line up with TRBD1. J lost 4 bases, V lost 3 bases, and 5 bases had no gene match. The CDR3 covers 15 residues. Looked up from germline, CDR1 is MGHRA and CDR2 is YSYEKL. CDR3 coding DNA: TGCGCCAGCAGCCAGTCAGGGGGCGGATACAATGAGCAGTTCTTC. Protein: CASSQSGGGYNEQFF.

CDR3 loop: CASSLRRQGGSKQYF. The CDR3 nucleotides read TGTGCCAGCAGTTTAAGGCGCCAGGGTGGTTCCAAGCAGTACTTC. The V gene is TRBV27, the J gene TRBJ2-7; D is perhaps TRBD1 (5 bases). Trimming left V 2 bases short and J 8 bases short, with 19 bases between. The CDR3 loop spans 15 amino acids. Germline V gene data show CDR1 as MNHEY and CDR2 as SMNVEV (reference sequence).